The next 26 T cell receptor beta chains were all read from a single sample in a study of blood T cell repertoires in COVID-19. Clones were read by immunoSEQ multiplex PCR, and TCRdb kept only the in-frame ones, dropping some. The data hold 130,000 to 150,000 clones, with about nine tenths observed a single time. Sequenced material: peripheral blood. These receptors came from a human donor in a cohort sampled during active COVID-19.

This chain connects TRBV6-1 to TRBJ1-3; tentatively, D is TRBD1 (5 bases). In germline, CDR1 is MNHNS, CDR2 SASEGT. Deletions cut 4 bases from V and 0 bases from J, with 16 bases between. The CDR3 length is 17 residues. CDR3: CASSAVQGSSSGNTIYF. The CDR3 nucleotides are TGTGCCAGCAGTGCCGTTCAGGGCTCCAGCTCTGGAAACACCATATATTTT.

The V gene is TRBV11-2, the J gene TRBJ1-5, with a possible D match to TRBD1 (5 bases). V was pared by 2 bases and J by 5 bases, with 13 bases between. Germline V gene sequence: CDR1 SGHAT, CDR2 FQNNGV. The CDR3 runs 15 residues. The CDR3 coding sequence is TGTGCCAGCAGCTTATCCGGGGGTGACGATCAGCCCCAGCATTTT. It translates to CASSLSGGDDQPQHF.

The CDR3 nucleotides read TGCAGCACCGACCTCCCTAGCTACTACAATGAGCAGTTCTTC. Its protein product is CSTDLPSYYNEQFF. This rearrangement joins TRBV29-1 to TRBJ2-1; TRBD2 might be the D (5 bases). The CDR3 sequence is 14 residues long. Germline assignment: CDR1 SQVTM and CDR2 ANQGSEA. Trimming removed 8 bases at V and 3 bases at J, with 17 bases between.

The chain uses TRBV2 and TRBJ1-1; D is perhaps TRBD1 (5 bases). V was trimmed by 8 bases and J by 2 bases, leaving 18 bases between them. The length of the CDR3 is 15 residues. Per the germline V gene, CDR1 is SNHLY and CDR2 is FYNNEI. The CDR3 DNA is TGTGCCAGCGGGGTGGGGGAGGAACCAAACACTGAAGCTTTCTTT. Translating it yields CASGVGEEPNTEAFF.

The V call is TRBV5-4, the J call TRBJ1-2; 8 nucleotides match TRBD1. The CDR3 has 15 residues. Germline trimming cut 0 bases from V and 8 bases from J; bases unmatched to any gene: 9. Germline CDR1 SGHNT, CDR2 YYREEE (reference sequence). The CDR3 protein is CASSLAWGQVGGYTF. CDR3 nucleotide sequence: TGTGCCAGCAGCTTGGCTTGGGGACAGGTCGGGGGCTACACCTTC.

This chain uses TRBV4-3 with TRBJ1-2; no clear D gene. Germline V lookup: CDR1 LGHNA, CDR2 YSLEER. The CDR3 is made up of 11 amino acids. Trimming removed 1 base from V and 7 bases from J, with 4 bases in between. DNA of the CDR3: TGCGCCAGCAGCCAAGGGAGTGGCTACACCTTC. This gives the protein CASSQGSGYTF.

The rearrangement joins TRBV5-1 to TRBJ1-1; no clear D. The V end lost 0 bases, the J end lost 1 base, and 7 bases lay between the germline ends. The germline V gene has CDR1 SGHRS and CDR2 YFSETQ. The CDR3 has 14 amino acids. The CDR3 DNA reads TGCGCCAGCAGCTTGGTATACAGGAACACTGAAGCTTTCTTT. This encodes CASSLVYRNTEAFF. The variable domain in full, with the rest retrieved from reference TRBV5-1 and TRBJ1-1, is KAGVTQTPRYLIKTRGQQVTLSCSPISGHRSVSWYQQTPGQGLQFLFEYFSETQRNKGNFPGRFSGRQFSNSRSEMNVSTLELGDSALYLCASSLVYRNTEAFFGQGTRLTVV.

This chain connects TRBV19 to TRBJ1-4; the match to TRBD1 covers 9 bases. The CDR3 has 14 amino acids. J was trimmed by 6 bases and V by 5 bases; bases with no gene match: 4. Germline CDR1 is LNHDA and CDR2 is SQIVND (reference sequence). The CDR3 sequence is CASSGTGPYEKLFF. The DNA of the CDR3 is TGTGCCAGTAGTGGGACAGGGCCGTATGAAAAACTGTTTTTT.

As DNA, the CDR3 is TGTGCCTGGAGTTCTCAGACTAGCGGGGGGGCCAAGCAGTTCTTC. It specifies CAWSSQTSGGAKQFF. The V and J genes are TRBV30 and TRBJ2-1; 14 bases map to TRBD2. Germline CDR1 GTSNPN, CDR2 SVGIG (reference sequence). V gave up 2 bases and J gave up 11 bases; unmatched junction bases: 8. CDR3 size: 15 residues.

The CDR3 DNA sequence: TGTGCCAGCAGCGATACGACAGGGGGCCCAAACATTCAGTACTTC. It yields the protein CASSDTTGGPNIQYF. The chain links TRBV5-4 to TRBJ2-4; TRBD1 matches 10 bases. The germline V gene encodes CDR1 SGHNT and CDR2 YYREEE (reference sequence). The junction had 7 bases not matched to a gene; V was cut back by 4 bases and J by 6 bases. The CDR3 length is 15 residues.

The chain carries TRBV5-1 and TRBJ2-7; tentative D call: TRBD1 (6 bases). The CDR3 length is 15 residues. CDR1 is SGHRS and CDR2 is YFSETQ in the germline V gene. V dropped 0 bases and J dropped 7 bases, with 17 bases sitting between them. The CDR3 sequence is CASSLEGHITGEQYF. In nucleotides, the CDR3 is TGCGCCAGCAGCTTGGAGGGACATATCACGGGGGAGCAGTACTTC.

The chain links TRBV6-8 to TRBJ2-6; possible D gene TRBD1, 6 bases. This CDR3 has 16 amino acids. CDR1 is MNHGY and CDR2 is SAAAGT in the germline V gene. V was cut by 7 bases and J by 0 bases, with 13 bases left in between. The CDR3 bases are TGTGCCAGCAACAGGGAAGATAGCTCTGGGGCCAACGTCCTGACTTTC. Its translation: CASNREDSSGANVLTF.

The chain links TRBV5-6 to TRBJ1-1; no definite D call. Per germline, CDR1 SGHDT and CDR2 YYEEEE. The CDR3 has 16 amino acids. V was cut by 0 bases and J by 6 bases, with 18 bases left in between. CDR3 loop: CASSLAGESWVSEAFF. Written as DNA, the CDR3 is TGTGCCAGCAGCTTGGCCGGGGAATCCTGGGTATCTGAAGCTTTCTTT.

This clone was seen only once. The rearrangement joins TRBV4-1 to TRBJ1-3; D remains ambiguous. This CDR3 is built from 16 residues. The V end lost 0 bases, the J end lost 0 bases, and 9 bases lay between the germline ends. CDR1 and CDR2 from the germline V gene are MGHRA and YSYEKL. CDR3: CASSQDSRGSGNTIYF. CDR3 coding DNA: TGCGCCAGCAGCCAAGATTCACGGGGCTCTGGAAACACCATATATTTT.

The V and J genes are TRBV18 and TRBJ2-3; 13 nucleotides match TRBD2. This CDR3 has 16 amino acids. Germline CDR1 and CDR2: KGHSH and LQKENI. The ends lost 2 bases at V and 4 bases at J; junction bases unmatched: 3. For the CDR3, the DNA is TGTGCCAGCTCACCAAGGACTAGCGGGGGATCAGATACGCAGTATTTT. This encodes CASSPRTSGGSDTQYF.

This chain uses TRBV6-6 with TRBJ1-1; D ambiguous. Germline values: CDR1 MNHNY, CDR2 SVGAGI (reference sequence). V lost 1 base and J lost 5, with 5 bases in between. CDR3 size: 12 residues. CDR3 amino acids: CASSYFLTEAFF. The CDR3 DNA follows: TGTGCCAGCAGTTACTTTCTGACTGAAGCTTTCTTT.

The chain has TRBV29-1 and TRBJ2-1, with 10 bases aligning to TRBD2. J gave up 1 base and V 4 bases, and 10 bases lay outside the gene matches. This CDR3 has 17 amino acids. Germline lookup yields CDR1 SQVTM and CDR2 ANQGSEA. In nucleotides, the CDR3 is TGCAGCGTTGTGGGGCTAGCGGGGGCCACATCCTACAATGAGCAGTTCTTC. It codes for CSVVGLAGATSYNEQFF.

V gene TRBV9 combines with J gene TRBJ2-7; D perhaps matches TRBD2 (6 bases). The CDR3 extends over 15 amino acids. From germline, CDR1 is SGDLS and CDR2 YYNGEE. V lost 0 bases and J 3 bases, leaving 13 bases between the germline ends. CDR3 amino acids: CASSVAGELVYEQYF. CDR3 nucleotides: TGTGCCAGCAGCGTAGCGGGGGAGCTAGTCTACGAGCAGTACTTC.

The chain uses TRBV9 and TRBJ2-5, with 7 bases aligning to TRBD1. CDR3 length: 14 residues. V lost 2 bases, J lost 2 bases, and 3 bases stayed unmatched. CDR1 is SGDLS, CDR2 YYNGEE, per germline. CDR3 loop: CASSVTGSQETQYF. As DNA, the CDR3 is TGTGCCAGCAGCGTGACAGGGAGTCAAGAGACCCAGTACTTC.

The chain has TRBV5-5 and TRBJ2-1; TRBD2 agrees at 14 bases. The V gene end was trimmed by 4 bases and the J gene end by 9 bases; junction bases not matched to a gene: 6. Germline assignment: CDR1 SGHKS and CDR2 YYEKEE (reference sequence). This CDR3 has 15 residues. CDR3 region: CASSQGLAGVVEQFF. The CDR3, as DNA: TGTGCCAGCAGCCAGGGACTAGCGGGGGTGGTTGAGCAGTTCTTC.

The chain has TRBV5-4 and TRBJ2-5; weak D call: TRBD2 (5 bases). Trimming took 0 bases from V and 1 from J, leaving 10 bases between them. CDR3 length: 15 residues. CDR1 and CDR2 from the germline V gene are SGHNT and YYREEE (reference sequence). CDR3 in DNA: TGTGCCAGCAGCTTGGTCGGAGGTGGCCAAGAGACCCAGTACTTC. The encoded protein is CASSLVGGGQETQYF.

This chain links TRBV2 with TRBJ2-3, with TRBD2 matching 7 bases. The CDR3 covers 13 residues. The ends lost 5 bases at V and 5 bases at J; junction bases unmatched: 4. Germline V gene sequence: CDR1 SNHLY, CDR2 FYNNEI. The CDR3 sequence: CASSLAAGDTQYF. In nucleotides, the CDR3 is TGTGCCAGCAGTCTAGCGGCCGGAGATACGCAGTATTTT.

This chain uses TRBV11-3 with TRBJ2-3; TRBD2 aligns across 11 bases. Germline V gene lookup returns CDR1 SGHNT and CDR2 YENEEA. The CDR3 contains 16 residues. The junction had 4 bases not matched to a gene; V was cut back by 5 bases and J by 0 bases. The CDR3 spells CASSRGLAESTDTQYF. For the CDR3, the DNA is TGTGCCAGCAGCCGGGGACTAGCGGAAAGCACAGATACGCAGTATTTT.

The V gene is TRBV11-3, the J gene TRBJ2-1; possibly TRBD1 for D (5 bases). V was cut by 5 bases and J by 5 bases, with 13 bases left in between. This CDR3 is built from 14 residues. Germline values: CDR1 SGHNT, CDR2 YENEEA. DNA of the CDR3: TGTGCCAGCAGCCCCCGACAGAGACACAATGAGCAGTTCTTC. Its translation is CASSPRQRHNEQFF.

V and J are TRBV5-5 and TRBJ2-7; TRBD1 agrees at 8 bases. V dropped 4 bases and J dropped 4; count of bases not matched to a gene: 10. Per germline, CDR1 SGHKS and CDR2 YYEKEE (reference sequence). This CDR3 has 15 residues. The CDR3 region has the DNA TGTGCCAGCAGCAAAGGGGGGCAGGGGGCTTACGAGCAGTACTTC. This sequence encodes CASSKGGQGAYEQYF.

The chain employs TRBV12-3 or TRBV12-4 and TRBJ1-1, with 9 bases aligning to TRBD1. Germline trimming cut 5 bases from V and 11 bases from J; bases unmatched to any gene: 9. This CDR3 comprises 13 residues. The DNA of the CDR3 is TGTGCCAGCAGTGGCGGGACAGGGACGAGGGCTTTCTTT. Protein: CASSGGTGTRAFF.